This record looks at one TCR beta chain sequence and its context. The CDR3 has 14 amino acids. The V end lost 4 bases, the J end lost 0 bases, and 11 bases lay between the germline ends. Germline loops: CDR1 SGHRS, CDR2 YFSETQ. Cycle 7 day 1, cycle 4 day 1, and baseline were the timepoints at which blood was sampled. These data originate in a study of OX40 agonist ivuxolimab in advanced cancers. Profiling relied on immunoSEQ multiplex PCR, and the TCRdb table lists in-frame clones only, not all of them. The data contain 20,000 to 25,000 clones, roughly 84% of them singletons. The source was CD4+ or CD8+ T cells sorted from blood, collected in a trial of the OX40 agonist ivuxolimab. This chain uses TRBV5-1 with TRBJ2-7; D may match TRBD1 or TRBD2 (5 bases each). The clonotype was recovered from an adult with an advanced solid tumor such as melanoma, head and neck, liver or kidney cancer. As DNA, the CDR3 is TGCGCCAGCAGCCGGGACCGATACTCCTACGAGCAGTACTTC. As protein: CASSRDRYSYEQYF.